This T cell receptor (beta chain) was observed in a study of T cells in Graves' hyperthyroidism and ophthalmopathy. The hyperthyroidism patients had all been newly diagnosed, and their disease duration was under 2 months. Their ages ranged from 18 to 65 years. Preceding any ophthalmopathy symptoms, the blood sample dates from first hyperthyroidism diagnosis. Study-wide points: Blood samples included most of the expanded thyroid clonotypes exceeding 0.001. The model anticipated ophthalmopathy a median 6.5 months pre-onset.

With V trimmed by 9 bases and J by 6 bases, 13 bases remained unmatched. The CDR3 spans 15 residues. In germline, CDR1 is MDHEN, CDR2 SYDVKM. This clonotype was counted many times. Its target is unknown. Authors of the study amplified TCR beta CDR3 regions from RNA transcripts. The HTBI primer set drove a first-round RT-PCR of the TCR CDR3. TCRdb reprocessed the multiplex PCR reads via MiXCR and lists one record per CDR3 protein. The sample consists of under 300,000 distinct CDR3 sequences, about an eighth of them appearing once. The source of this sequence is a woman younger than 45 with Graves' hyperthyroidism that later progressed to Graves' ophthalmopathy. Sequencing used blood. The chain has TRBV28 and TRBJ1-5, with 8 nucleotides matching TRBD1. CDR3 nucleotide sequence: TGTGCCAGTAAAAACCCGGACAGGGTGGCTCAGCCCCAGCATTTT. This codes for CASKNPDRVAQPQHF.